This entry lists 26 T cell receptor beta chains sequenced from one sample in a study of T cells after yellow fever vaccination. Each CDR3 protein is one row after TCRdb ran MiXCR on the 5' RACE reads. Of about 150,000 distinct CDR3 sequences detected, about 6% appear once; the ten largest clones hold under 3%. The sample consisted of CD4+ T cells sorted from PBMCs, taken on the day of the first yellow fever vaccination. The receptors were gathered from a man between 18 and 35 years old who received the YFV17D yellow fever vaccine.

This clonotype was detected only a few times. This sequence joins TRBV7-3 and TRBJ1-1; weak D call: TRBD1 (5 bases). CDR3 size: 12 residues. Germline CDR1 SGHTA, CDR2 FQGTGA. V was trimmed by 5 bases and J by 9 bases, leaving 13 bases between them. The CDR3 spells CASSTGPGQAFF. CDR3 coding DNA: TGTGCCAGCAGCACGGGGCCAGGGCAAGCTTTCTTT.

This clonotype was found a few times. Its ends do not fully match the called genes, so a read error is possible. The CDR3 sequence: CASSLFSGGHPDTQFF. DNA of the CDR3: TGTGCCAGCAGCTTGTTTTCGGGGGGCCACCCAGATACGCAGTTTTTT. The V call is TRBV5-6, the J call TRBJ2-3, with D perhaps TRBD2 (7 bases). Germline V gene lookup returns CDR1 SGHDT and CDR2 YYEEEE. The CDR3 extends over 16 amino acids.

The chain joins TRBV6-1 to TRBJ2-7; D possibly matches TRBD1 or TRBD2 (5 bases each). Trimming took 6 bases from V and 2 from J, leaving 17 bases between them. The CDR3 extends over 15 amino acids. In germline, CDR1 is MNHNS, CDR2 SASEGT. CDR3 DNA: TGTGCCAGCAGCCCTCCCACGGGGCTAACCTACGAGCAGTACTTC. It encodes CASSPPTGLTYEQYF.

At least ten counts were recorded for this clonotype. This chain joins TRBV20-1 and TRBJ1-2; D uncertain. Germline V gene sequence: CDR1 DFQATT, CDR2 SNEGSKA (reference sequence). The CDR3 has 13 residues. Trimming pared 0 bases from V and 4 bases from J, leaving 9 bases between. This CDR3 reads CSARDAAIYGYTF. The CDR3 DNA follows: TGCAGTGCTAGAGATGCCGCGATCTATGGCTACACCTTC.

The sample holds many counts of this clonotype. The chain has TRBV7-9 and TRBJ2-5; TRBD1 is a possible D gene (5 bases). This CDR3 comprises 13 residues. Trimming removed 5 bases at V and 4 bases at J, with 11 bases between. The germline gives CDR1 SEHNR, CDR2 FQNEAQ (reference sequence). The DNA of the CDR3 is TGTGCCAGCAGCCTGAATACAGGAGAGACCCAGTACTTC. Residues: CASSLNTGETQYF.

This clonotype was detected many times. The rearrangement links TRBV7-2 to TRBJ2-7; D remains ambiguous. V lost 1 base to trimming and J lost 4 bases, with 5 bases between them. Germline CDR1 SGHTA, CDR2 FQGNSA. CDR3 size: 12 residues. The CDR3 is CASSLVGYEQYF. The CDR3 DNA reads TGTGCCAGCAGCTTAGTCGGTTACGAGCAGTACTTC.

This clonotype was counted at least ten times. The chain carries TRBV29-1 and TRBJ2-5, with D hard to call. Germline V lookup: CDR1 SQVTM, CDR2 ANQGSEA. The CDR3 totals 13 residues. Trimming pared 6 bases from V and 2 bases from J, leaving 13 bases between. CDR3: CSVGRRLQETQYF. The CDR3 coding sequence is TGCAGCGTCGGGCGGCGACTGCAAGAGACCCAGTACTTC.

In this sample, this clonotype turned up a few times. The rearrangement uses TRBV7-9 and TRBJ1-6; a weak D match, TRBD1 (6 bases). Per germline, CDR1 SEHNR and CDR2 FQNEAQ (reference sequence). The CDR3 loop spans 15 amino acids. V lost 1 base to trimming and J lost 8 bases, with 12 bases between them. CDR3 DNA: TGTGCCAGCAGCTTAGATTTGGCAGGGGATTCACCCCTCCACTTT. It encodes CASSLDLAGDSPLHF.

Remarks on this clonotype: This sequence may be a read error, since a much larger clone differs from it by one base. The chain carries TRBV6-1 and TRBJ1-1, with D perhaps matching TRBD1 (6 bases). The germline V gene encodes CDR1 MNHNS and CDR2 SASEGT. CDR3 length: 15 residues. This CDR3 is CASRHFGGANTEASF. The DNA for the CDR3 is TGTGCCAGCAGGCATTTCGGGGGGGCGAACACTGAAGCTTCCTTT.

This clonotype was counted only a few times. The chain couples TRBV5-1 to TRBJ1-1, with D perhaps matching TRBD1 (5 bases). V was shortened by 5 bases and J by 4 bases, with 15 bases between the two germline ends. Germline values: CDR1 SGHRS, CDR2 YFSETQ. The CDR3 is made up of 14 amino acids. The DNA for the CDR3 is TGCGCCAGCAGATTTCATCCAGACAGCACTGAAGCTTTCTTT. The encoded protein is CASRFHPDSTEAFF. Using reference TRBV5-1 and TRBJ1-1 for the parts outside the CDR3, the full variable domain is KAGVTQTPRYLIKTRGQQVTLSCSPISGHRSVSWYQQTPGQGLQFLFEYFSETQRNKGNFPGRFSGRQFSNSRSEMNVSTLELGDSALYLCASRFHPDSTEAFFGQGTRLTVV.

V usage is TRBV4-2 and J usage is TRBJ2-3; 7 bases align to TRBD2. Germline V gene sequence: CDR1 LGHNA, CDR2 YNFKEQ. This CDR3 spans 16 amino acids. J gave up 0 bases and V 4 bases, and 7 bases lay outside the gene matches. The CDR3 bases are TGTGCCAGCAGCCCTCCGGGACTATCTAGCACAGATACGCAGTATTTT. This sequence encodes CASSPPGLSSTDTQYF.

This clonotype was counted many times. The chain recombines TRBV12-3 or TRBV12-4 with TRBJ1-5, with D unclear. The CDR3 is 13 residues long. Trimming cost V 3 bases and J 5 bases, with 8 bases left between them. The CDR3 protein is CASSLGTDQPQHF. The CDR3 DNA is TGTGCCAGCAGTTTGGGTACGGATCAGCCCCAGCATTTT.

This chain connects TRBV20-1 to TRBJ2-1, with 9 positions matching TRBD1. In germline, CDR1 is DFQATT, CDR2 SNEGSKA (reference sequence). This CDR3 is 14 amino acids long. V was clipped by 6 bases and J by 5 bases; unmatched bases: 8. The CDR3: CSALGTGTHNEQFF. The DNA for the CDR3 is TGCAGTGCCCTCGGGACAGGGACCCACAATGAGCAGTTCTTC.

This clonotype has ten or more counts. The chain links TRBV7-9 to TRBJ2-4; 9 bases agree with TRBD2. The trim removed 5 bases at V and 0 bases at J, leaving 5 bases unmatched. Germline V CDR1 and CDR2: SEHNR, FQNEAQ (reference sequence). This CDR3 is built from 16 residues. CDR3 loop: CASSASGGLAKNIQYF. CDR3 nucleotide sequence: TGTGCCAGCAGCGCCAGCGGGGGGCTAGCCAAAAACATTCAGTACTTC.

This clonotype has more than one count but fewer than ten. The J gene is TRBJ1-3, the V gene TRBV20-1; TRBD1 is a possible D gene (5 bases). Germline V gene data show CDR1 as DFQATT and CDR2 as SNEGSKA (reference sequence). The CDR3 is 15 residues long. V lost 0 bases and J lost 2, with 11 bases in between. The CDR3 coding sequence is TGCAGTGCTAGAGATACACGAGGGGCTGGAAACACCATATATTTT. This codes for CSARDTRGAGNTIYF.

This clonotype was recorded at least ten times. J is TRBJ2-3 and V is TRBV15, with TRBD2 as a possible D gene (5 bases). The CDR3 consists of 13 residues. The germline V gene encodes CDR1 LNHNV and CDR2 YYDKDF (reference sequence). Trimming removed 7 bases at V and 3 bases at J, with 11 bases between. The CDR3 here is CATKVGGTDTQYF. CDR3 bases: TGTGCCACCAAAGTAGGAGGTACAGATACGCAGTATTTT.

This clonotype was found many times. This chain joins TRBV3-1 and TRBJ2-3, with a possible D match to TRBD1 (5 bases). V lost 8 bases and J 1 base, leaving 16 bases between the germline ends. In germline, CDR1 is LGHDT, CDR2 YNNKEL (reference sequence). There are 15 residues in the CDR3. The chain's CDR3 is CASSLGPSGTDTQYF. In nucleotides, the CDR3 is TGTGCCAGCTCTTTGGGGCCGTCCGGCACAGATACGCAGTATTTT.

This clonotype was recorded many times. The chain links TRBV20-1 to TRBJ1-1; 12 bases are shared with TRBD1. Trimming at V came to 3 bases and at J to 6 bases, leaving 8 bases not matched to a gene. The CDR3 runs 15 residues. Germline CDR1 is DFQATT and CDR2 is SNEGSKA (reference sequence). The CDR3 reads CSASEGTGGIPEAFF. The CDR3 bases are TGCAGTGCTAGCGAGGGGACAGGGGGCATACCTGAAGCTTTCTTT.

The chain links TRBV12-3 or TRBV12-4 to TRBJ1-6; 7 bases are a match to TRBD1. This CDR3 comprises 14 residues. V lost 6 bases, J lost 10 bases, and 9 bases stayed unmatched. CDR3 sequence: CASSLRQGWSPLHF. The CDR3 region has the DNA TGTGCCAGCAGCCTCCGACAGGGTTGGTCACCCCTCCACTTT.

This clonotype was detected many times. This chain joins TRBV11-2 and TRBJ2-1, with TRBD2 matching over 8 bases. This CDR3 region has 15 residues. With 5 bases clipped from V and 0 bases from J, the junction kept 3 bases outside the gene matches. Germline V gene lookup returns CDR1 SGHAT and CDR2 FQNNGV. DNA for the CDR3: TGTGCCAGCAGCGTACTAGCGGACTCCTACAATGAGCAGTTCTTC. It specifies CASSVLADSYNEQFF.

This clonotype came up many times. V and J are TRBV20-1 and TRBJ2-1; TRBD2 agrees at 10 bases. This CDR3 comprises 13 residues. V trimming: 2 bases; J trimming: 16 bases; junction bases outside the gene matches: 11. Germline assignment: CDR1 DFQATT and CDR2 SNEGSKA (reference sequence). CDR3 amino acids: CSARLRLAGPYFF. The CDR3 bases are TGCAGTGCTAGATTACGACTAGCGGGCCCCTATTTCTTC.

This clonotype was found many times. CDR3 nucleotide sequence: TGTGCCAGCAGTGACATCCAGGGTTCTGGGAGCGAGCAGTACGTC. Amino acids: CASSDIQGSGSEQYV. The chain employs TRBV6-2 or TRBV6-3 and TRBJ2-7; D may correspond to TRBD1 or TRBD2 (5 bases each). The germline V gene has CDR1 MNHEY and CDR2 SVGEGT. V was shortened by 5 bases and J by 6 bases, with 20 bases between the two germline ends. CDR3 size: 15 residues.

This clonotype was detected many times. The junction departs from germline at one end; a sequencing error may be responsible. The CDR3 protein is CASTLTGSKTQYF. In DNA, the CDR3 is TGCGCCAGCACCTTGACAGGATCGAAGACCCAGTACTTC. The V gene is TRBV5-1, the J gene TRBJ2-5; possibly TRBD1 for D (6 bases). The length of the CDR3 is 13 residues. Germline values: CDR1 SGHRS, CDR2 YFSETQ. The variable domain in full, with the rest retrieved from reference TRBV5-1 and TRBJ2-5, is KAGVTQTPRYLIKTRGQQVTLSCSPISGHRSVSWYQQTPGQGLQFLFEYFSETQRNKGNFPGRFSGRQFSNSRSEMNVSTLELGDSALYLCASTLTGSKTQYFGPGTRLLVL.

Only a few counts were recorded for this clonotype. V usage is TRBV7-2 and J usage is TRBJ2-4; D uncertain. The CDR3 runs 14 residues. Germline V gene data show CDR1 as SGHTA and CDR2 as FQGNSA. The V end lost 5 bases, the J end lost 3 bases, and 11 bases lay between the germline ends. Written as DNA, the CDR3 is TGTGCCAGCAGCCCTTCCTACGTCAAAAACATTCAGTACTTC. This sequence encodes CASSPSYVKNIQYF.

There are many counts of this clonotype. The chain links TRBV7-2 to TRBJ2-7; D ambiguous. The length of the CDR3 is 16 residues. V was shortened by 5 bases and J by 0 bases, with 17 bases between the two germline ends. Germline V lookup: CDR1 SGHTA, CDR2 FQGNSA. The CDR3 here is CASSRDRSKVSYEQYF. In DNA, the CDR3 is TGTGCCAGCAGCCGTGACCGATCGAAGGTCTCCTACGAGCAGTACTTC.

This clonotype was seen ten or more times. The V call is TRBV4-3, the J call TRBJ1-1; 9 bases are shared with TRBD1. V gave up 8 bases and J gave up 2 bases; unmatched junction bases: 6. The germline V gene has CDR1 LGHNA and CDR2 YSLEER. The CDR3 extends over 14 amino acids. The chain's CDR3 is CASGYTGGNTEAFF. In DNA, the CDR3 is TGCGCCAGCGGTTATACAGGGGGCAACACTGAAGCTTTCTTT.